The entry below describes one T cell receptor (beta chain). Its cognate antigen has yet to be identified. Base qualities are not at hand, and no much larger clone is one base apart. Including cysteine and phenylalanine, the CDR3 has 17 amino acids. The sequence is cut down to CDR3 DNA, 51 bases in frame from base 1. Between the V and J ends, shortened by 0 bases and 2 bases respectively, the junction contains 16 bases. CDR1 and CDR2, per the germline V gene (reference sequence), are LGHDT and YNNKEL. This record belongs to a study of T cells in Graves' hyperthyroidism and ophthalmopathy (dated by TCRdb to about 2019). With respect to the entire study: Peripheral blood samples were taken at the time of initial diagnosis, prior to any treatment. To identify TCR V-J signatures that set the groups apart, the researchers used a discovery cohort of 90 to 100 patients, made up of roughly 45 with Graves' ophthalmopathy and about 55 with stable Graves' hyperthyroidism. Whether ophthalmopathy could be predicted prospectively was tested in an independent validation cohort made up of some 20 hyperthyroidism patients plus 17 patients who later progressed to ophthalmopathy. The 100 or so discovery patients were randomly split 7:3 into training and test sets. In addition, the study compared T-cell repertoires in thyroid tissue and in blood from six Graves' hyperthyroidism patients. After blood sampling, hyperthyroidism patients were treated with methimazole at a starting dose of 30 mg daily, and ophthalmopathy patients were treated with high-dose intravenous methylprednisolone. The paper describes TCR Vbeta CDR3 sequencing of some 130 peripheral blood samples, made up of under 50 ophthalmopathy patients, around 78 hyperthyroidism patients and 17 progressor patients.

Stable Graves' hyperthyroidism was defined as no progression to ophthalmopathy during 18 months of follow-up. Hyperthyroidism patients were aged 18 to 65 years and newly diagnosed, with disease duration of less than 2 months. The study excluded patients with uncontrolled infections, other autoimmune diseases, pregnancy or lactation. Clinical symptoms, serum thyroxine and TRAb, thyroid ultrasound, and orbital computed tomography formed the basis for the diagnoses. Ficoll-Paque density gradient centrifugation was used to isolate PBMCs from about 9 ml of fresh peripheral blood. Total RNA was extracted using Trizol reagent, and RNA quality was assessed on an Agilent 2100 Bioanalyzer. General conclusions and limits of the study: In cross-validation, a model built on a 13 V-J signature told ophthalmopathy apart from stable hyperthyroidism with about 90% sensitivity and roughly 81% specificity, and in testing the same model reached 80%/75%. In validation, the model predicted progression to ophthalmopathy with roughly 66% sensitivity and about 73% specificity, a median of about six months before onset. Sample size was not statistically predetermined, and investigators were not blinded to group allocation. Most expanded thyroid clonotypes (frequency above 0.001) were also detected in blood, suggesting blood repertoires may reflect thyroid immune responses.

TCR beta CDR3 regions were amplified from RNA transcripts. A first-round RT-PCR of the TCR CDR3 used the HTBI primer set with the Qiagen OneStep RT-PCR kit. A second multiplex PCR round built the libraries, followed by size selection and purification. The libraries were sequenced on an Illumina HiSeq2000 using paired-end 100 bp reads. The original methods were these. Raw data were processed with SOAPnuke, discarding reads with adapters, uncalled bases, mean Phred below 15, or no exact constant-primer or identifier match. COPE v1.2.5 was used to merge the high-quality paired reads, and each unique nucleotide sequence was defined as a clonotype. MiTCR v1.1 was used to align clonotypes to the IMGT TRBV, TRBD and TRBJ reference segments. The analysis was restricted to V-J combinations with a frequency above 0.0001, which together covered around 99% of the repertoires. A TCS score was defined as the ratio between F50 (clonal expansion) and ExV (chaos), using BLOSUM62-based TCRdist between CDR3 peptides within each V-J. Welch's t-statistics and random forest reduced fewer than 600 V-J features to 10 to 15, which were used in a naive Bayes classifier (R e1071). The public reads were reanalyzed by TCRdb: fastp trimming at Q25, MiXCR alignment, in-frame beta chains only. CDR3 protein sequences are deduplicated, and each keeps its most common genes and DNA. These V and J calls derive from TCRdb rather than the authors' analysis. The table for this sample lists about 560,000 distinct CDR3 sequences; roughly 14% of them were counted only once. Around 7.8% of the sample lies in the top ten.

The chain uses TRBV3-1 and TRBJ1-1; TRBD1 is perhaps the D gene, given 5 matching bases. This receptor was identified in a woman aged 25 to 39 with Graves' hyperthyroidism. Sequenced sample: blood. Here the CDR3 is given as CASSQDQSRGINTEAFF. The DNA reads TGTGCCAGCAGCCAAGATCAGAGTCGGGGGATAAACACTGAAGCTTTCTTT.